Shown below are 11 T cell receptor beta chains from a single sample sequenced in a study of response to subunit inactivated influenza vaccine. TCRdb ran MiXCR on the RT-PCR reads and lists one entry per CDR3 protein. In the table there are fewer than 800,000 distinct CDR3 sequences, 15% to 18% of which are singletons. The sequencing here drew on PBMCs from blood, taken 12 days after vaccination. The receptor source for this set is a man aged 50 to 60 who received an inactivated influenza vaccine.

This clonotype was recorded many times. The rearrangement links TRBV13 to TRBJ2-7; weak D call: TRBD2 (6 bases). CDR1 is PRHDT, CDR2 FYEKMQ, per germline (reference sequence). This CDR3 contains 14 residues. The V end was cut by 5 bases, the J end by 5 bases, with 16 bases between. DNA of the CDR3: TGTGCCAGCAGCCGACGGGACGGGGGAAACGAGCAGTACTTC. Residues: CASSRRDGGNEQYF.

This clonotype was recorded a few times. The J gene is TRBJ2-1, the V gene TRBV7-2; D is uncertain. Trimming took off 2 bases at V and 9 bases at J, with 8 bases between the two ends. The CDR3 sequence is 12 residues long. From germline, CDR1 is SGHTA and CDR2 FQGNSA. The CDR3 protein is CASSLSAPEQFF. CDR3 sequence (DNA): TGTGCCAGCAGCTTATCAGCGCCTGAGCAGTTCTTC. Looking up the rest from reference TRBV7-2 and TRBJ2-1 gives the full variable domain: GAGVSQSPSNKVTEKGKDVELRCDPISGHTALYWYRQSLGQGLEFLIYFQGNSAPDKSGLPSDRFSAERTGGSVSTLTIQRTQQEDSAVYLCASSLSAPEQFFGPGTRLTVL.

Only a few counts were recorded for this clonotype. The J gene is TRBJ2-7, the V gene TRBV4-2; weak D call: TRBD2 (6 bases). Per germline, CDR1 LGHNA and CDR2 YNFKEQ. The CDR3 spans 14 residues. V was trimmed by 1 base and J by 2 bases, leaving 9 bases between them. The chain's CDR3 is CASSQVAVPYEQYF. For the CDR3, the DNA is TGTGCCAGCAGCCAAGTAGCGGTTCCCTACGAGCAGTACTTC.

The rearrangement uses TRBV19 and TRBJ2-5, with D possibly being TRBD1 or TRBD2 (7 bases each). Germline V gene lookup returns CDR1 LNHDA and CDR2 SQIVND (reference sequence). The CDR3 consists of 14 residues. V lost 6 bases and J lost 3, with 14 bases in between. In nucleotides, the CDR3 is TGTGCCAGTAGGCAGGGAGGGGGCGAAGAGACCCAGTACTTC. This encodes CASRQGGGEETQYF.

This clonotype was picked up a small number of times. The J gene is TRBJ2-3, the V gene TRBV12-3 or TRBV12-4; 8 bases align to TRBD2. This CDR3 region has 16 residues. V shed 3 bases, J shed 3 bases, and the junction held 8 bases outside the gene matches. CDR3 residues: CASSFGGALRTDTQYF. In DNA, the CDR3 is TGTGCCAGCAGTTTCGGGGGGGCCTTGAGGACAGATACGCAGTATTTT.

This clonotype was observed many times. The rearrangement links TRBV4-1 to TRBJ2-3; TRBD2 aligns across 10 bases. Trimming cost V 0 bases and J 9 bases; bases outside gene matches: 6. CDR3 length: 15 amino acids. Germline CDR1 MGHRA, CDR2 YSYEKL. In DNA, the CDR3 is TGCGCCAGCAGCCAAGAAGCGGGGGGGACGGGGACGCAGTATTTT. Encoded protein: CASSQEAGGTGTQYF.

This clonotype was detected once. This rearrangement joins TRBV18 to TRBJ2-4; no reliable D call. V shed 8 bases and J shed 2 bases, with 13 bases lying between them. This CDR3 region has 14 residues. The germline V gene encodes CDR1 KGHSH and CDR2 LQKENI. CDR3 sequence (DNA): TGTGCCAGCAGTACCGGGCCTACCAAAAACATTCAGTACTTC. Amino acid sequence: CASSTGPTKNIQYF.

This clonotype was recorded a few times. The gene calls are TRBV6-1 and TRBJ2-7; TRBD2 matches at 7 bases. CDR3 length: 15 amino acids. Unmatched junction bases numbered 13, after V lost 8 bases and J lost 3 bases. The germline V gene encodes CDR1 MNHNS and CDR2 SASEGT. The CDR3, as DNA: TGTGCCAGCTTCCCGGGCTGGGGGGGAATCTACGAGCAGTACTTC. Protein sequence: CASFPGWGGIYEQYF.

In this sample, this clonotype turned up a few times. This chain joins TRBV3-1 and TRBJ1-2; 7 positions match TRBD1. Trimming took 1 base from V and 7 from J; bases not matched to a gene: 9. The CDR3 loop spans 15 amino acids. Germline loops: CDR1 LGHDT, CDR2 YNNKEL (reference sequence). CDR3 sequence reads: CASSQGSDRDPGYTF. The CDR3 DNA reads TGTGCCAGCAGCCAAGGTTCAGACAGGGACCCTGGCTACACCTTC.

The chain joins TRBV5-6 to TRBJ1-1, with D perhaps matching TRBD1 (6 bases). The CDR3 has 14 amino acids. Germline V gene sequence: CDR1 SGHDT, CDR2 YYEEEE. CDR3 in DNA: TGTGCTCCCCGGAGGGCAGGGGTGAACACTGAAGCTTTCTTT. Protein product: CAPRRAGVNTEAFF.

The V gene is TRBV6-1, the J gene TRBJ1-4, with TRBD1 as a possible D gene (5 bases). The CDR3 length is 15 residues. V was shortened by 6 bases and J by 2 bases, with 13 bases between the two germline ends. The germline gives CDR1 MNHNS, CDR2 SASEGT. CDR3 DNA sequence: TGTGCCAGCAGCCTACTGGGGCAGACTAATGAAAAACTGTTTTTT. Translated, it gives CASSLLGQTNEKLFF.